These 32 T cell receptor beta chains share one sample of origin, sequenced in a study of cytomegalovirus exposure and HLA in healthy donors. Use of 60 Vbeta and 13 Jbeta primers characterized the PCR. Using immunoSEQ multiplex PCR, the repertoire was profiled, and TCRdb retains in-frame clones only, with some absent. The sample shows about 80,000 clones, roughly 80% of them seen only once. The specimen was PBMCs. These receptors all come from a woman between 40 and 50 years old in good health and CMV-seronegative.

The V and J genes are TRBV10-3 and TRBJ2-1; weak D call: TRBD2 (6 bases). CDR3 size: 16 residues. CDR1 and CDR2 from the germline V gene are ENHRY and SYGVKD. Trimming took off 0 bases at V and 6 bases at J, with 15 bases between the two ends. The CDR3, as DNA: TGTGCCATCAGTGAGTCGACTAGTAGGGGACCCAATGAGCAGTTCTTC. This encodes CAISESTSRGPNEQFF.

The table lists this clone with a count of one. This rearrangement joins TRBV30 to TRBJ2-2, with D tentatively TRBD1 (5 bases). This CDR3 has 13 residues. V lost 2 bases and J lost 7, with 11 bases in between. Germline V gene data show CDR1 as GTSNPN and CDR2 as SVGIG (reference sequence). CDR3 sequence reads: CAWSLQGHGELFF. As DNA, the CDR3 is TGTGCCTGGAGTCTTCAGGGTCACGGGGAGCTGTTTTTT.

The rearrangement joins TRBV30 to TRBJ2-5, with 8 positions matching TRBD1. The DNA end favors TRBJ2-7, so the J call may be wrong. Germline assignment: CDR1 GTSNPN and CDR2 SVGIG (reference sequence). This CDR3 contains 14 residues. The DNA for the CDR3 is TGTGCCTGGAGTAGGGCAGGGGGCTATTCCGAGCAGTACTTC. As protein: CAWSRAGGYSEQYF.

The chain joins TRBV2 to TRBJ1-4; possible D gene TRBD1, 5 bases. Trimming left V 6 bases short and J 5 bases short, with 13 bases between. The length of the CDR3 is 14 residues. Germline assignment: CDR1 SNHLY and CDR2 FYNNEI. The CDR3 reads CASSLGKGNEKLFF. In DNA form, the CDR3 reads TGTGCCAGCAGCCTGGGTAAGGGGAATGAAAAACTGTTTTTT.

This clone occurred once. J is TRBJ2-3 and V is TRBV6-6, with D possibly matching TRBD1 (5 bases). The CDR3 covers 14 residues. Trimming stripped 4 bases from V and 4 bases from J, with 12 bases between. Per the germline V gene, CDR1 is MNHNY and CDR2 is SVGAGI (reference sequence). CDR3 bases: TGTGCCAGCAGTTCCCAGGGAACTTCAGATACGCAGTATTTT. It codes for CASSSQGTSDTQYF.

The chain couples TRBV5-1 to TRBJ1-1, with TRBD1 as a possible D gene (5 bases). This CDR3 is 13 amino acids long. Germline V gives CDR1 SGHRS, CDR2 YFSETQ. V lost 1 base to trimming and J lost 3 bases, with 7 bases between them. For the CDR3, the DNA is TGCGCCAGCAGCTTGACGGGGGACACTGAAGCTTTCTTT. This encodes CASSLTGDTEAFF.

The chain joins TRBV7-2 to TRBJ2-7, with 9 bases identical to TRBD1. The CDR3 has 15 residues. CDR1 and CDR2 from the germline V gene are SGHTA and FQGNSA. With 5 bases clipped from V and 2 bases from J, the junction kept 7 bases outside the gene matches. The CDR3 spells CASSRGQGITYEQYF. The DNA of the CDR3 is TGTGCCAGCAGCAGGGGACAGGGAATCACCTACGAGCAGTACTTC.

V usage is TRBV27 and J usage is TRBJ2-1; the match to TRBD2 covers 13 bases. V trimming: 4 bases; J trimming: 7 bases; junction bases outside the gene matches: 1. There are 14 residues in the CDR3. Germline V gene sequence: CDR1 MNHEY, CDR2 SMNVEV (reference sequence). The CDR3 bases are TGTGCCAGCAGTTGGGGACTAGCGGGGAATGAGCAGTTCTTC. Its translation is CASSWGLAGNEQFF.

V and J are TRBV10-3 and TRBJ2-1; 7 bases fit TRBD1. This CDR3 has 14 amino acids. The ends lost 4 bases at V and 5 bases at J; junction bases unmatched: 5. CDR1 and CDR2 from the germline V gene are ENHRY and SYGVKD. The CDR3 DNA is TGTGCCATCAGTGGAGGACAGGAAGACAATGAGCAGTTCTTC. Its protein is CAISGGQEDNEQFF.

V gene TRBV28 combines with J gene TRBJ2-2; the match to TRBD2 covers 7 bases. CDR1 is MDHEN, CDR2 SYDVKM, per germline. The J segment lost 4 bases and the V segment lost 3 bases, leaving 11 bases of the junction unmatched. The CDR3 runs 17 residues. The DNA of the CDR3 is TGTGCCAGCAGTTTTTGGGCTAGCGGAACGCGCACCGGGGAGCTGTTTTTT. It translates to CASSFWASGTRTGELFF.

This clone turned up a few times. The rearrangement uses TRBV21-1 and TRBJ1-1; no check of the table's D call, TRBD1, against the DNA was made. TRBV21-1 is a recognized pseudogene. The length of the CDR3 is 16 residues. The CDR3 DNA sequence: TGTGCCAGCAGCAAACTCCCGACAGGGAAGAACACTGAAGCTTTCTTT. This translates into CASSKLPTGKNTEAFF.

The V gene is TRBV6-1, the J gene TRBJ1-3; TRBD1 matches at 7 bases. The CDR3 sequence is 15 residues long. In germline, CDR1 is MNHNS, CDR2 SASEGT. The V segment lost 3 bases and the J segment 4 bases; nucleotides outside the gene matches: 6. The CDR3 DNA is TGTGCCAGCAGTGACCCGGGACAGATCGGAAACACCATATATTTT. Its protein product is CASSDPGQIGNTIYF.

There are a few counts of this clone. The V gene is TRBV10-3, the J gene TRBJ2-3; D is undetermined. Germline V gives CDR1 ENHRY, CDR2 SYGVKD. CDR3 length: 14 residues. Trimming shortened V by 1 base and J by 0 bases, and 5 bases separated the two germline ends. The CDR3 region has the DNA TGTGCCATCAGTGAGTTATCTAGCACAGATACGCAGTATTTT. It translates to CAISELSSTDTQYF.

Only a few counts were recorded for this clone. V usage is TRBV6-1 and J usage is TRBJ2-7; possible D gene TRBD1, 6 bases. Trimming took 4 bases from V and 3 from J, leaving 13 bases between them. Germline CDR1 is MNHNS and CDR2 is SASEGT. The CDR3 totals 14 residues. CDR3: CASSVLGHDYEQYF. DNA for the CDR3: TGTGCCAGCAGTGTATTGGGACACGACTACGAGCAGTACTTC.

V is TRBV28 and J is TRBJ1-2; 7 bases match TRBD1. The CDR3 covers 16 residues. The germline V gene has CDR1 MDHEN and CDR2 SYDVKM. Unmatched junction bases numbered 10, after V lost 6 bases and J lost 0 bases. Here the CDR3 DNA reads TGTGCCAGCAGACCCCGGGACAGTGCCTCTAACTATGGCTACACCTTC. Translated: CASRPRDSASNYGYTF.

The gene calls are TRBV28 and TRBJ2-7; 8 nucleotides match TRBD2. The V gene end was trimmed by 5 bases and the J gene end by 5 bases; junction bases not matched to a gene: 11. The germline V gene has CDR1 MDHEN and CDR2 SYDVKM. This CDR3 region has 15 residues. The CDR3 loop is CASSPIGLAGDEQYF. In DNA form, the CDR3 reads TGTGCCAGCAGTCCAATAGGGCTAGCGGGTGACGAGCAGTACTTC.

This clone was picked up one time. The rearrangement uses TRBV5-6 and TRBJ2-1; 11 nucleotides match TRBD2. There are 18 residues in the CDR3. V lost 4 bases to trimming and J lost 7 bases; unmatched junction nucleotides: 16. Germline V gives CDR1 SGHDT, CDR2 YYEEEE. The CDR3 bases are TGTGCCAGCAGCCCTGACCTTAGGATAGCGGGAGGGTCTAATGAGCAGTTCTTC. As protein: CASSPDLRIAGGSNEQFF.

This clone was counted between two and nine times. This rearrangement joins TRBV9 to TRBJ2-3; the match to TRBD2 covers 7 bases. Germline CDR1 reads SGDLS; CDR2 reads YYNGEE. The CDR3 is 16 amino acids. J lost 2 bases, V lost 4 bases, and 10 bases had no gene match. CDR3 sequence reads: CASSPGSGRYTDTQYF. The CDR3 DNA reads TGTGCCAGCAGCCCGGGTAGCGGGCGCTACACAGATACGCAGTATTTT.

The chain combines TRBV18 with TRBJ2-1; D remains ambiguous. Trimming cost V 2 bases and J 3 bases, with 11 bases left between them. The CDR3 is 15 residues long. Germline-derived CDR1 and CDR2 are KGHSH and LQKENI. The CDR3 loop reads CASSPTEFFYNEQFF. In nucleotides, the CDR3 is TGTGCCAGCTCACCAACAGAATTCTTCTACAATGAGCAGTTCTTC. The full variable domain, completed using reference TRBV18 and TRBJ2-1, is NAGVMQNPRHLVRRRGQEARLRCSPMKGHSHVYWYRQLPEEGLKFMVYLQKENIIDESGMPKERFSAEFPKEGPSILRIQQVVRGDSAAYFCASSPTEFFYNEQFFGPGTRLTVL.

V usage is TRBV11-2 and J usage is TRBJ2-1; TRBD2 agrees at 9 bases. The CDR3 runs 15 residues. V was clipped by 5 bases and J by 4 bases; unmatched bases: 6. The germline CDR1 and CDR2 sequences are SGHAT and FQNNGV. CDR3 DNA sequence: TGTGCCAGCAGCATACTAGCGGGCGGATACAATGAGCAGTTCTTC. Translating it yields CASSILAGGYNEQFF.

This clone was observed a handful of times. The CDR3 DNA follows: TGTGCCTGGAGTGTTGACAGCCAAGAGACCCAGTACTTC. The encoded protein is CAWSVDSQETQYF. The chain carries TRBV30 and TRBJ2-5; D might be TRBD1 (5 bases). Germline CDR1 and CDR2: GTSNPN and SVGIG (reference sequence). The CDR3 is made up of 13 amino acids. Trimming took off 0 bases at V and 1 base at J, with 6 bases between the two ends.

The rearrangement uses TRBV18 and TRBJ2-7; TRBD1 matches 8 bases. CDR1 is KGHSH and CDR2 is LQKENI in the germline V gene. The CDR3 is made up of 14 amino acids. J lost 2 bases, V lost 6 bases, and 6 bases had no gene match. CDR3 sequence (DNA): TGTGCCAGCTCCAGACAGGGGCCAACCTACGAGCAGTACTTC. Translation: CASSRQGPTYEQYF.

The chain couples TRBV27 to TRBJ2-1; D gene unclear. V lost 7 bases to trimming and J lost 2 bases, with 9 bases between them. The CDR3 covers 13 residues. Per germline, CDR1 MNHEY and CDR2 SMNVEV (reference sequence). The CDR3 loop reads CASKVGPYNEQFF. The CDR3 nucleotides are TGTGCCAGCAAAGTGGGCCCCTACAATGAGCAGTTCTTC.

The chain links TRBV2 to TRBJ2-7; tentatively, D is TRBD2 (6 bases). CDR3 size: 14 residues. The V end was cut by 8 bases, the J end by 0 bases, with 14 bases between. CDR1 and CDR2 (germline): SNHLY, FYNNEI. The CDR3, as DNA: TGTGCCAGCCTCCGGGACGGGAGCTCCTACGAGCAGTACTTC. The encoded protein is CASLRDGSSYEQYF.

The chain combines TRBV7-6 with TRBJ2-1; no clear D. This CDR3 comprises 14 residues. Germline CDR1 SGHVS, CDR2 FNYEAQ. Trimming removed 1 base at V and 10 bases at J, with 14 bases between. CDR3 bases: TGTGCCAGCAGCTTAGGACGAGGCTACACCGAGCAGTTCTTC. The encoded protein is CASSLGRGYTEQFF.

This rearrangement joins TRBV18 to TRBJ2-1; 8 bases are a match to TRBD2. After removal of 5 bases from V and 1 base from J, the junction contained 4 bases not matched to a gene. This CDR3 is built from 15 residues. CDR1 is KGHSH and CDR2 is LQKENI in the germline V gene. The CDR3, as DNA: TGTGCCAGCTCATTTGAGCGGGAGTCCTACAATGAGCAGTTCTTC. Translation: CASSFERESYNEQFF.

The chain recombines TRBV7-3 with TRBJ2-1; the D gene is possibly TRBD2 (6 bases). The CDR3 contains 13 residues. Germline CDR1 and CDR2: SGHTA and FQGTGA. V gave up 6 bases and J gave up 3 bases, with 9 bases separating them. CDR3 in amino acids: CASSLDYYNEQFF. For the CDR3, the DNA is TGTGCCAGCAGTCTGGACTACTACAATGAGCAGTTCTTC.

The chain carries TRBV19 and TRBJ2-7; perhaps TRBD2 as D (5 bases). Per the germline V gene, CDR1 is LNHDA and CDR2 is SQIVND (reference sequence). The V end was cut by 5 bases, the J end by 4 bases, with 18 bases between. The CDR3 is made up of 15 amino acids. As DNA, the CDR3 is TGTGCCAGTAGTGTCCAAACAGATCCGGGGTACGAGCAGTACTTC. Protein product: CASSVQTDPGYEQYF.

The chain links TRBV28 to TRBJ2-1; 7 nucleotides match TRBD1. After removal of 3 bases from V and 0 bases from J, the junction contained 8 bases not matched to a gene. CDR3 length equals 17 residues. Germline V lookup: CDR1 MDHEN, CDR2 SYDVKM. The CDR3 DNA follows: TGTGCCAGCAGTTTGTCTCTACAGGGGAGCTCCTACAATGAGCAGTTCTTC. Amino acids: CASSLSLQGSSYNEQFF.

Worth noting for this clone: As the CDR3 is not closed by the conserved phenylalanine or tryptophan, this likely results from a read error. The gene calls are TRBV5-6 and TRBJ2-2; 8 positions match TRBD2. The trim removed 6 bases at V and 5 bases at J, leaving 9 bases unmatched. This CDR3 contains 15 residues. CDR1 and CDR2 (germline): SGHDT, YYEEEE. CDR3 residues: CASTVGASGTGELFV. CDR3 nucleotides: TGTGCCAGCACCGTAGGGGCTAGCGGGACCGGGGAGCTGTTTGTT.

A note on this clone: A read error may produce the germline difference seen at one junction end. The chain couples TRBV7-9 to TRBJ2-5; 12 nucleotides match TRBD2. This CDR3 is built from 15 residues. Germline CDR1 reads SEHNR; CDR2 reads FQNEAQ (reference sequence). As DNA, the CDR3 is TGTGCCAGCAGCCTAGCGGGGGGGGCCTTAGAGACCCAGTACTTC. Translation gives CASSLAGGALETQYF.

The chain is built from TRBV30 and TRBJ1-1; D call uncertain. The CDR3 contains 13 residues. The V end was cut by 3 bases, the J end by 4 bases, with 12 bases between. The V gene's germline CDR1 is GTSNPN and CDR2 SVGIG (reference sequence). The CDR3 nucleotides are TGTGCCTGGAGGGACTCCTTACTCACTGAAGCTTTCTTT. Translated, it gives CAWRDSLLTEAFF.